The 21 T cell receptor beta chains given below trace back to one sample, sequenced in a study of response to subunit inactivated influenza vaccine. Using its own MiXCR run on the RT-PCR reads, TCRdb lists one record per CDR3 protein. Of roughly 620,000 distinct CDR3 sequences in the sample, over 9% were seen once. The sample was also linked to a second study, of T cells expressing NK-cell markers. That report notes: The authors generated TCR beta cDNA through 5'RACE template switching with UMIs.

The sequencing used PBMCs from blood, collected on the day of vaccination. Every receptor here comes from a man over 45 who received an inactivated influenza vaccine.

CDR3 in amino acids: CASSMDRGNGYTF. CDR3 nucleotide sequence: TGTGCCAGCAGTATGGACAGGGGGAACGGCTACACCTTC. The chain employs TRBV12-3 or TRBV12-4 and TRBJ1-2; TRBD1 aligns across 10 bases. The CDR3 is 13 amino acids. The junction had 5 bases not matched to a gene; V was cut back by 5 bases and J by 8 bases.

This clonotype showed up just a few times. This chain joins TRBV4-2 and TRBJ2-7, with 7 bases that match TRBD1. Looked up from germline, CDR1 is LGHNA and CDR2 is YNFKEQ. The V and J ends lost 3 bases and 4 bases, in that order; junction bases with no gene match: 9. The CDR3 sequence is 15 residues long. The CDR3: CASSHPDRELYEQYF. In DNA, the CDR3 is TGTGCCAGCAGCCACCCCGACAGGGAACTTTACGAGCAGTACTTC.

This clonotype was observed a handful of times. The rearrangement links TRBV2 to TRBJ1-4, with D unresolved. V shed 6 bases and J shed 6 bases, with 14 bases lying between them. Germline V gives CDR1 SNHLY, CDR2 FYNNEI. The length of the CDR3 is 14 residues. CDR3 in DNA: TGTGCCAGCAGCTTACTTAATTCAGATGAAAAACTGTTTTTT. Protein: CASSLLNSDEKLFF. The whole variable domain, remainder taken from reference TRBV2 and TRBJ1-4, is EPEVTQTPSHQVTQMGQEVILRCVPISNHLYFYWYRQILGQKVEFLVSFYNNEISEKSEIFDDQFSVERPDGSNFTLKIRSTKLEDSAMYFCASSLLNSDEKLFFGSGTQLSVL.

V and J are TRBV11-2 and TRBJ2-3; no clear D. The germline V and J ends were trimmed by 3 bases and 4 bases, with 5 bases remaining between them. The CDR3 contains 12 residues. From germline, CDR1 is SGHAT and CDR2 FQNNGV. The CDR3 loop reads CASSFAPDTQYF. Written as DNA, the CDR3 is TGTGCCAGCAGCTTCGCGCCAGATACGCAGTATTTT.

The V gene is TRBV7-2, the J gene TRBJ2-2, with 9 positions matching TRBD2. The CDR3 extends over 17 amino acids. Germline values: CDR1 SGHTA, CDR2 FQGNSA. With V trimmed by 2 bases and J by 1 base, 5 bases remained unmatched. CDR3 DNA: TGTGCCAGCAGCTTAACGCCACTAGCGGGGAACACCGGGGAGCTGTTTTTT. Amino acids: CASSLTPLAGNTGELFF.

This clonotype came up a few times. The rearrangement joins TRBV20-1 to TRBJ2-1; D unresolved. Germline V gene data show CDR1 as DFQATT and CDR2 as SNEGSKA (reference sequence). Trimming stripped 3 bases from V and 2 bases from J, with 5 bases between. This CDR3 has 12 residues. CDR3 in amino acids: CSARGTYNEQFF. CDR3 in DNA: TGCAGTGCTAGGGGCACCTACAATGAGCAGTTCTTC.

This clonotype was seen repeatedly, ten times or more. CDR3 bases: TGCAGTGCATCAGCGGGAGCAGACAATGAGCAGTTCTTC. Its protein product is CSASAGADNEQFF. V is TRBV20-1 and J is TRBJ2-1; TRBD2 matches 8 bases. CDR3 size: 13 residues. V shed 6 bases and J 5 bases; nucleotides not matched to a gene: 6. Germline values: CDR1 DFQATT, CDR2 SNEGSKA (reference sequence).

A few counts support this clonotype. CDR3 sequence (DNA): TGTGCCTGGGGTAGCGTGGTTGGTCATACGCAGTATTTT. This gives the protein CAWGSVVGHTQYF. The chain combines TRBV30 with TRBJ2-3, with D perhaps matching TRBD2 (5 bases). The V and J ends lost 5 bases and 7 bases respectively, with 16 bases between them. This CDR3 has 13 amino acids. Germline loops: CDR1 GTSNPN, CDR2 SVGIG (reference sequence).

Many counts were recorded for this clonotype. The V and J genes are TRBV5-1 and TRBJ2-2; perhaps TRBD1 as D (6 bases). Germline-derived CDR1 and CDR2 are SGHRS and YFSETQ. V shed 4 bases and J shed 5 bases, with 15 bases lying between them. The length of the CDR3 is 15 residues. The CDR3 bases are TGCGCCAGCAGCCCGACAACAACAGGGACCGGGGAGCTGTTTTTT. Its protein product is CASSPTTTGTGELFF.

About this clonotype: An end of the junction does not agree with germline; a read error may underlie this. The V and J genes are TRBV10-3 and TRBJ2-1; perhaps TRBD1 as D (5 bases). The CDR3 loop spans 13 amino acids. Germline CDR1 is ENHRY and CDR2 is SYGVKD. This chain's CDR3 is CTISGKGPNEQFF. The CDR3 coding sequence is TGTACCATCAGTGGAAAGGGGCCTAATGAGCAGTTCTTC.

The V call is TRBV7-8, the J call TRBJ2-5; TRBD1 agrees at 7 bases. Losses at the gene ends were 2 bases for V and 4 bases for J; bases not matched to a gene: 7. The V gene's germline CDR1 is SGHVS and CDR2 FQNEAQ. The length of the CDR3 is 15 residues. The CDR3 spells CASSLKRQGGETQYF. The CDR3 nucleotides are TGTGCCAGCAGCTTAAAGAGACAGGGTGGAGAGACCCAGTACTTC.

The rearrangement joins TRBV6-9 to TRBJ2-2; 11 nucleotides match TRBD2. The ends lost 7 bases at V and 4 bases at J; junction bases unmatched: 8. The CDR3 runs to 16 residues. The germline V gene has CDR1 MNHGY and CDR2 SVAAGI. The CDR3: CASTLMGLAATGELFF. CDR3 in DNA: TGTGCCAGCACTCTAATGGGACTAGCGGCCACCGGGGAGCTGTTTTTT.

This clonotype was seen only a few times. The chain combines TRBV30 with TRBJ2-3, with 8 bases lining up with TRBD1. Germline V CDR1 and CDR2: GTSNPN, SVGIG (reference sequence). The CDR3 has 14 residues. With V trimmed by 0 bases and J by 6 bases, 5 bases remained unmatched. DNA for the CDR3: TGTGCCTGGAGTGTAGGGACAGGTATGGATACGCAGTATTTT. Its translation is CAWSVGTGMDTQYF.

This clonotype has only a few counts. The rearrangement joins TRBV11-3 to TRBJ2-4; D remains unclear. The CDR3 has 13 residues. In germline, CDR1 is SGHNT, CDR2 YENEEA. V was pared by 4 bases and J by 2 bases, with 6 bases between. The CDR3 loop is CASSSPPKNIQYF. The CDR3, as DNA: TGTGCCAGCAGCTCCCCGCCCAAAAACATTCAGTACTTC.

This clonotype was counted a few times. The CDR3, as DNA: TGTGCCAGCAGTGAACTAACAGGGGTGAACACTGAAGCTTTCTTT. As protein: CASSELTGVNTEAFF. The chain is built from TRBV2 and TRBJ1-1, with TRBD1 identical over 7 bases. In germline, CDR1 is SNHLY, CDR2 FYNNEI. J gave up 0 bases and V 2 bases, and 3 bases lay outside the gene matches. The CDR3 is made up of 15 amino acids.

This clonotype has a handful of counts. The rearrangement joins TRBV6-2 or TRBV6-3 to TRBJ2-7; 7 positions match TRBD1. The CDR3 is made up of 14 amino acids. After removal of 2 bases from V and 6 bases from J, the junction contained 7 bases not matched to a gene. The germline V gene has CDR1 MNHEY and CDR2 SVGEGT. CDR3 loop: CASSYTTGIGEQYF. The CDR3 coding sequence is TGTGCCAGCAGTTACACGACAGGGATCGGCGAGCAGTACTTC.

The rearrangement links TRBV28 to TRBJ2-6; D unresolved. This CDR3 has 18 amino acids. Germline V gene lookup returns CDR1 MDHEN and CDR2 SYDVKM. Between the trimmed V and J ends, which lost 5 bases and 1 base, there was a span of 18 bases. The chain's CDR3 is CASSTSTFSLSGANVLTF. The CDR3 bases are TGTGCCAGCAGTACCTCGACATTCTCGCTTTCTGGGGCCAACGTCCTGACTTTC.

The chain joins TRBV4-1 to TRBJ2-7, with D maybe TRBD1 (5 bases). The CDR3 length is 14 residues. V lost 1 base, J lost 3 bases, and 10 bases lay in between. Germline V gene data show CDR1 as MGHRA and CDR2 as YSYEKL. This chain's CDR3 is CASSQGDSYYEQYF. DNA for the CDR3: TGCGCCAGCAGCCAAGGAGACAGCTACTACGAGCAGTACTTC.

This rearrangement joins TRBV7-2 to TRBJ2-5; D is unclear. The ends were cut back, 5 bases at V and 1 base at J, with 11 bases in the middle. In germline, CDR1 is SGHTA, CDR2 FQGNSA. This CDR3 spans 14 amino acids. The CDR3 DNA reads as TGTGCCAGCAGCCTCAGGCTACCCCAAGAGACCCAGTACTTC. It codes for CASSLRLPQETQYF.

The V call is TRBV15, the J call TRBJ1-2; D is unclear. Trimming left V 0 bases short and J 4 bases short, with 15 bases between. CDR1 and CDR2 from the germline V gene are LNHNV and YYDKDF (reference sequence). This CDR3 comprises 16 residues. In DNA, the CDR3 is TGTGCCACCAGCAGAGATTATGACACGATACCCTATGGCTACACCTTC. Protein product: CATSRDYDTIPYGYTF.

The genes are TRBV19 and TRBJ2-7, with D maybe TRBD2 (5 bases). V lost 0 bases and J 1 base, leaving 10 bases between the germline ends. Looked up from germline, CDR1 is LNHDA and CDR2 is SQIVND (reference sequence). The CDR3 runs to 15 residues. DNA of the CDR3: TGTGCCAGTAGTATAGATTCGCGGACTTCCTACGAGCAGTACTTC. Its translation is CASSIDSRTSYEQYF. The whole variable domain, filled in from reference TRBV19 and TRBJ2-7, reads DGGITQSPKYLFRKEGQNVTLSCEQNLNHDAMYWYRQDPGQGLRLIYYSQIVNDFQKGDIAEGYSVSREKKESFPLTVTSAQKNPTAFYLCASSIDSRTSYEQYFGPGTRLTVT.